Below are 10 T cell receptor beta chains sequenced from a single sample in a study of graft-versus-host responses after intestinal transplantation. TCRdb's copy holds only in-frame clones and misses some; the assay was immunoSEQ multiplex PCR. The sample lists 15,000 to 20,000 clones, 38% occurring once. The source was alloreactive CD4+ T cells from a mixed lymphocyte reaction culture, collected before intestinal transplant. As for subset: CFSE-low proliferating T cells sorted from roughly 6-day pre-transplant mixed lymphocyte reaction (GvH or HvG direction). Receptors originate from a human patient who received an intestinal transplant.

This chain connects TRBV5-1 to TRBJ1-2, with D perhaps TRBD1 (5 bases). CDR3 length equals 16 residues. The germline CDR1 and CDR2 sequences are SGHRS and YFSETQ. Trimming took 7 bases from V and 3 from J, leaving 22 bases between them. CDR3 sequence (DNA): TGCGCCAGCGGCGGGGGGGACTCACGAATGGACTATGGCTACACCTTC. This codes for CASGGGDSRMDYGYTF.

This clone turned up a few times. The CDR3 nucleotides read TGTGCTAGTGGTTGGGACAGGAAAAAGCCCCAGCATTTT. Protein product: CASGWDRKKPQHF. This chain connects TRBV12-5 to TRBJ1-5; 8 nucleotides line up with TRBD1. Trimming cost V 4 bases and J 8 bases; bases outside gene matches: 4. This CDR3 contains 13 residues. Germline lookup yields CDR1 LGHNT and CDR2 FRNRAP.

The V and J genes are TRBV15 and TRBJ1-5; the match to TRBD1 covers 7 bases. CDR3 length: 14 amino acids. Looked up from germline, CDR1 is LNHNV and CDR2 is YYDKDF (reference sequence). V was pared by 5 bases and J by 6 bases, with 7 bases of the junction left unmatched. The CDR3 loop reads CATSVGQRSQPQHF. The CDR3 coding sequence is TGTGCCACCAGCGTGGGACAGCGAAGTCAGCCCCAGCATTTT.

This clone was detected a few times. V usage is TRBV19 and J usage is TRBJ1-1; no definite D call. The V end lost 7 bases, the J end lost 3 bases, and 12 bases lay between the germline ends. The length of the CDR3 is 13 residues. Germline-derived CDR1 and CDR2 are LNHDA and SQIVND (reference sequence). CDR3 sequence: CASTPLRYTEAFF. The CDR3 DNA reads TGTGCCAGTACCCCGTTAAGATACACTGAAGCTTTCTTT.

The chain carries TRBV10-3 and TRBJ1-5; D not resolved. The V and J ends lost 3 bases and 2 bases respectively, with 2 bases between them. Germline V gene data show CDR1 as ENHRY and CDR2 as SYGVKD. The CDR3 runs 12 residues. CDR3 protein: CAISDGNQPQHF. CDR3 coding DNA: TGTGCCATCAGTGATGGCAATCAGCCCCAGCATTTT.

The sample holds a few counts of this clone. V is TRBV6-1 and J is TRBJ1-1; D gene unclear. There are 15 residues in the CDR3. V lost 0 bases to trimming and J lost 4 bases, with 12 bases between them. CDR1 and CDR2 (germline): MNHNS, SASEGT. CDR3 sequence: CASSEARGRGTEAFF. The CDR3 nucleotides are TGTGCCAGCAGTGAAGCGCGTGGAAGAGGCACTGAAGCTTTCTTT.

This clone has only a few counts. The chain carries TRBV18 and TRBJ1-6; 7 bases agree with TRBD1. Germline V gene sequence: CDR1 KGHSH, CDR2 LQKENI. V shed 0 bases and J 11 bases; nucleotides not matched to a gene: 7. CDR3 size: 15 residues. The CDR3 sequence: CASSPPGTAGAPLHF. The DNA for the CDR3 is TGTGCCAGCTCACCACCAGGGACAGCCGGGGCACCCCTCCACTTT.

The gene calls are TRBV6-5 and TRBJ1-3, with D perhaps TRBD1 (6 bases). Between the trimmed V and J ends, which lost 5 bases and 4 bases, there was a span of 12 bases. The CDR3 runs to 14 residues. The V gene's germline CDR1 is MNHEY and CDR2 SVGAGI. Written as DNA, the CDR3 is TGTGCCAGCAGTCGTACAGGGACCGGAAACACCATATATTTT. Its protein product is CASSRTGTGNTIYF.

This clone was recorded a few times. The chain joins TRBV5-6 to TRBJ2-5; 9 bases fit TRBD1. V lost 5 bases, J lost 7 bases, and 6 bases stayed unmatched. This CDR3 contains 13 residues. Germline lookup yields CDR1 SGHDT and CDR2 YYEEEE. The CDR3 is CASSGTGTGTQYF. Here the CDR3 DNA reads TGTGCCAGCAGTGGGACAGGGACGGGGACCCAGTACTTC. The full variable domain, completed using reference TRBV5-6 and TRBJ2-5, is DAGVTQSPTHLIKTRGQQVTLRCSPKSGHDTVSWYQQALGQGPQFIFQYYEEEERQRGNFPDRFSGHQFPNYSSELNVNALLLGDSALYLCASSGTGTGTQYFGPGTRLLVL.

This chain uses TRBV13 with TRBJ2-1; 16 bases line up with TRBD2. Looked up from germline, CDR1 is PRHDT and CDR2 is FYEKMQ (reference sequence). J was trimmed by 8 bases and V by 1 base; bases with no gene match: 11. The CDR3 runs to 19 residues. The CDR3 DNA follows: TGTGCCAGCAGCTTAGTCTATACCGGGACTAGCGGGGGGGCCCATGAGCAGTTCTTC. Its translation: CASSLVYTGTSGGAHEQFF.